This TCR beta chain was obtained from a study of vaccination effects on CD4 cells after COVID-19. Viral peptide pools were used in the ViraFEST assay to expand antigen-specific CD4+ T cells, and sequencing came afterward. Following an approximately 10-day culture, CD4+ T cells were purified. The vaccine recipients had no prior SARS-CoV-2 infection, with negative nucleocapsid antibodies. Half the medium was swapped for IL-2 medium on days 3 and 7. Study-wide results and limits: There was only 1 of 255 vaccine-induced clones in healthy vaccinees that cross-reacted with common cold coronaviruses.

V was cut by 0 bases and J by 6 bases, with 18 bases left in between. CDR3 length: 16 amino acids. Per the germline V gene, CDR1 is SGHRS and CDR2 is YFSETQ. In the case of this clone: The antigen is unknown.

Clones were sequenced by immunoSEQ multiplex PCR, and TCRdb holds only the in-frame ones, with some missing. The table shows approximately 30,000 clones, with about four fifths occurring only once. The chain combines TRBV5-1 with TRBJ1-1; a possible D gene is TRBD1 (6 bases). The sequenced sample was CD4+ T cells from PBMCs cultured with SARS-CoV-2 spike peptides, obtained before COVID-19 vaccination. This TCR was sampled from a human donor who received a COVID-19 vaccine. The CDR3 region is CASSLDGGGVAAEAFF. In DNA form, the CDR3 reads TGCGCCAGCAGCTTGGATGGCGGGGGCGTAGCTGCTGAAGCTTTCTTT.